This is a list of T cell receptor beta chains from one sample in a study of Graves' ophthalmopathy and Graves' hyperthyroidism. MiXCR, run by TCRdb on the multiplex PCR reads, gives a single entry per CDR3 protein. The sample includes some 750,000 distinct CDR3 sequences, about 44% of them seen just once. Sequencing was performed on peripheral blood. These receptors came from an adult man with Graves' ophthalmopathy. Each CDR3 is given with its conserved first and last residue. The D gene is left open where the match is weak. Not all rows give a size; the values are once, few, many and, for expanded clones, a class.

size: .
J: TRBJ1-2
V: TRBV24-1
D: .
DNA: TGTGCCATCAGTGAGTCCGGGGGCTCTGGCTACACCTTC
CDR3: CAISESGGSGYTF

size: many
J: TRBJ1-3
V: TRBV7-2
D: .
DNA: TGTGCCAGCAGCTTAGACAGGGTTGCGGGAAACACCATATATTTT
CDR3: CASSLDRVAGNTIYF

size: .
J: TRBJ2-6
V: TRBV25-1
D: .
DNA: TGTGCCAGCAGTGGAGGGGGATTTGGGGCCAACGTCCTGACTTTC
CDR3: CASSGGGFGANVLTF

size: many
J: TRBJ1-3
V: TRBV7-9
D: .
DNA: TGTGCCAGCAGCCCCCCGACAGAGGCCAGGGGAAACACCATATATTTT
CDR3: CASSPPTEARGNTIYF

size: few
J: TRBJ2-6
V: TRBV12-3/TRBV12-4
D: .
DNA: TGTGCCAGCAGTTTGGAGGTTCCCTCTGGGGCCAACGTCCTGACTTTC
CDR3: CASSLEVPSGANVLTF

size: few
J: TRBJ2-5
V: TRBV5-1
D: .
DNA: TGCGCCAGCAGAGGGACAAGACAAGAGACCCAGTACTTC
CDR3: CASRGTRQETQYF

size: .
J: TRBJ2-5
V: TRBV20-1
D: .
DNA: TGCAGTGCTAGGATGATCCAAGAGACCCAGTACTTC
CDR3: CSARMIQETQYF

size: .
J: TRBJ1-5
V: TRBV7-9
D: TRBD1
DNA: TGTGCCAGCAGCACCTGGACAGGGCTAGGGAGCAATCAGCCCCAGCATTTT
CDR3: CASSTWTGLGSNQPQHF

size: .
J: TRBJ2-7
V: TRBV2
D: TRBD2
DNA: TGCGCCAGCAGCCAGACCCGGACTAGCGGGATCTACGAGCAGTACTTC
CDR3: CASSQTRTSGIYEQYF

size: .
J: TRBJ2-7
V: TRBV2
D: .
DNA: TGTGCCAGCAGTGAGTCCTTGGGGAGCTCCTACGAGCAGTACTTC
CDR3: CASSESLGSSYEQYF

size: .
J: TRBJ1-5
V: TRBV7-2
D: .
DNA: TGTGCCAGCAGTTTATTCGCCGGACAGAACAATCAGCCCCAGCATTTT
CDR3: CASSLFAGQNNQPQHF

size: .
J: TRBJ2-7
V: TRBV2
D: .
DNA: TGTGCCAGCAGTGAAGCAGGGGGATTCACCTACGAGCAGTACTTC
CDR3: CASSEAGGFTYEQYF

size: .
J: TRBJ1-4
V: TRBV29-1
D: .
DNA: TGCAGCGTTTCCCCCCGGGATGGGGCTAATGAAAAACTGTTTTTT
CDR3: CSVSPRDGANEKLFF

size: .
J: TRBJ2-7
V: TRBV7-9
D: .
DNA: TGTGCCAGCAGCAAACCGGGACGGTCCTACGAGCAGTACTTC
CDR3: CASSKPGRSYEQYF

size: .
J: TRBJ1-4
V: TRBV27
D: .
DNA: TGTGCCAGCAGTTTATCGGGAATAAGGGCTAATGAAAAACTGTTTTTT
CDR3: CASSLSGIRANEKLFF

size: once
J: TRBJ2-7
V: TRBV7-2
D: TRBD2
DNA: TGTGCCAGCAGCTTATGGCTAGCGGGCAATTACGAGCAGTACTTC
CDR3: CASSLWLAGNYEQYF

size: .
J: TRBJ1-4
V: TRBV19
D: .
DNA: TGTGCCAGTAGTATGAGTTTTCAGGGTAATGAAAAACTGTTTTTT
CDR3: CASSMSFQGNEKLFF

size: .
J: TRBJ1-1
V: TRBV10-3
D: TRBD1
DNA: TGTGCCATCAGTGTCCGGGACAGGGACACTGAAGCTTTCTTT
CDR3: CAISVRDRDTEAFF

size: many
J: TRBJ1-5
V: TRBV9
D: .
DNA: TGTGCCAGCAGCGTCGGAGGGCTCGGCAATCAGCCCCAGCATTTT
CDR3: CASSVGGLGNQPQHF

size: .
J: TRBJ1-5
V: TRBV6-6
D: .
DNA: TGTGCCAGCATACCGAGCGGGAATCAGCCCCAGCATTTT
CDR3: CASIPSGNQPQHF

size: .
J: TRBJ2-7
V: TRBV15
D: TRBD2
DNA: TGTGCCACCAGCAGTCTTGGGACTAGCGGGAGCGTCGACGAGCAGTACTTC
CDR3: CATSSLGTSGSVDEQYF

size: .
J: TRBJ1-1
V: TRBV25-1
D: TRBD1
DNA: TGTGCCAGCAGGAAGGGGGCCGGGGCCTTCTTT
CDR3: CASRKGAGAFF

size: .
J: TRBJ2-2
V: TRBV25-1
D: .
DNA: TGTGCCAGCAGCTCCTCTTTTATCCCCGGGGAGCTGTTTTTT
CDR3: CASSSSFIPGELFF

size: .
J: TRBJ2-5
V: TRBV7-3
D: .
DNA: TGTGCCAGCAGCCAAGCCTCCGAGACCCAGTACTTC
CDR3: CASSQASETQYF

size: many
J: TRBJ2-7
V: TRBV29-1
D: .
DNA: TGCAGCGTTGGCGAACGGGCATACGAGCAGTACTTC
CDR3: CSVGERAYEQYF

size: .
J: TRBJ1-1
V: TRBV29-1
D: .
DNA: TGCAGCGTTACTTACACCGGGGGTATGAACACTGAAGCTTTCTTT
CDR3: CSVTYTGGMNTEAFF

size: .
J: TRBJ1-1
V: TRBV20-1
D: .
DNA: TGCAGTGCTAGACCCGGGGGCCAGCCGAACACTGAAGCTTTCTTT
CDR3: CSARPGGQPNTEAFF

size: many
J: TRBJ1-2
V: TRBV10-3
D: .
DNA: TGTGCCATCAGTACACGCGGAGACGATTTTCTGGATGGCTACACCTTC
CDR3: CAISTRGDDFLDGYTF

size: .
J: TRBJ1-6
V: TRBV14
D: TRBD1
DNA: TGTGCCAGCACAGACAGGGGGTCCTATAATTCACCCCTCCACTTT
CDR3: CASTDRGSYNSPLHF

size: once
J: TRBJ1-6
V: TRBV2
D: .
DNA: TGTGCCAGCTCAATGGCAGATGGGAAAAATTCACCCCTCCACTTT
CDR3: CASSMADGKNSPLHF

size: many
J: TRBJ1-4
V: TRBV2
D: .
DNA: TGTGCCAGCAGTGAAATGCCTACACTGTTTTTT
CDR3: CASSEMPTLFF

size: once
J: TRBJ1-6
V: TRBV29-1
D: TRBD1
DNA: TGCAGCAGTCTCGACAGGGGAAATTCACCCCTCCACTTT
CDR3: CSSLDRGNSPLHF

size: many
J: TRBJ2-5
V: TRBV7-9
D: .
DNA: TGTGCCAGCAGCTTAGCGCAGGGGCGGGAGACCCAGTACTTC
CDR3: CASSLAQGRETQYF

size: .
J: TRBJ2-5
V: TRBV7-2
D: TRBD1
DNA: TGTGCCAGCACTGGGAGGGGACAGGGGGAAGAGACCCAGTACTTC
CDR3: CASTGRGQGEETQYF

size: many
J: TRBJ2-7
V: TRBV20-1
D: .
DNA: TGCAGTGCGAGGACCGCGAGCTCCTACGAGCAGTACTTC
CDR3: CSARTASSYEQYF

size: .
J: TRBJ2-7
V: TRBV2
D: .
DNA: TGTGCCAGCAGTGAAGCGCTCGCCAAAACCCACGAGCAGTACTTC
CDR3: CASSEALAKTHEQYF

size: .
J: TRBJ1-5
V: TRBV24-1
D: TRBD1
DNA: TGTGCCAGCAGTGCGCAGGGGGCGGTAGGCAATCAGCCCCAGCATTTT
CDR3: CASSAQGAVGNQPQHF

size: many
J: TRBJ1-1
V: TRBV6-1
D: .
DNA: TGTGCCAGCAGTGCCTCCGATGGGGATTTCTTT
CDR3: CASSASDGDFF

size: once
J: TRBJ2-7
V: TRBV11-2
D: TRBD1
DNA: TGTGCCAGCAGTTTTACGCACACCAGGGGGGAGCAGTACTTC
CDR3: CASSFTHTRGEQYF

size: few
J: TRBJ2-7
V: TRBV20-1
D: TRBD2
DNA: TGCAGTGCTGAGACTAGCGGGTTTTACGAGCAGTACTTC
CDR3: CSAETSGFYEQYF

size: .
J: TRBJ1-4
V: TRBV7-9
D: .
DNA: TGTGCCAGCAGCTTAGCGGGCGGGGCCGGAACCTACAATGAAAAACTGTTTTTT
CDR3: CASSLAGGAGTYNEKLFF

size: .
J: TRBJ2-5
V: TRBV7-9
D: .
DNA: TGCGCCAGCAGCCAAGGGTGGGCTAGCATTGGGACCCAGTACTTC
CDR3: CASSQGWASIGTQYF

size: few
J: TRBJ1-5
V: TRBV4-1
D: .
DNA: TGCGCCAGCAGCCAAGATGTGAACCTTCGGGCGCCCCAGCATTTT
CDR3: CASSQDVNLRAPQHF